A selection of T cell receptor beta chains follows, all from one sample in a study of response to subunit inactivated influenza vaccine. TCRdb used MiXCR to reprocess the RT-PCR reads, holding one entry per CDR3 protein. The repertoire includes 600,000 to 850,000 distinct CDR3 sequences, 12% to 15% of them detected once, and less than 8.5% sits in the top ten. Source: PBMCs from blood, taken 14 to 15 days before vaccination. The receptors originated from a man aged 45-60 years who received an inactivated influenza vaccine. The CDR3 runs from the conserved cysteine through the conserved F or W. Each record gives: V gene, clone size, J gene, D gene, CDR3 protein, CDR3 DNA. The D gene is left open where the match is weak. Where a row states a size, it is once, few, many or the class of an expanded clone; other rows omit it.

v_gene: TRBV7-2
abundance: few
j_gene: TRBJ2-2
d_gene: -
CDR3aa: CASSLWPGTGELFF
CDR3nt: TGTGCCAGCAGCCTATGGCCGGGAACCGGGGAGCTGTTTTTT

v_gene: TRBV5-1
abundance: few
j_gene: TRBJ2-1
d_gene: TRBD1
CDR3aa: CASSLVGQGAREQFF
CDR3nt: TGCGCCAGCAGCTTGGTGGGACAGGGGGCGCGTGAGCAGTTCTTC

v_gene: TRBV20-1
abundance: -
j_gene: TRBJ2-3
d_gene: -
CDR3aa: CSASRGASLDTQYF
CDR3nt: TGCAGTGCTAGTAGGGGAGCCAGCCTCGATACGCAGTATTTT

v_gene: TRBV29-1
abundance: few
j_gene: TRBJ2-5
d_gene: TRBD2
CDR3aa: CSVEFRLAAETQYF
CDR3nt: TGCAGCGTTGAATTTCGGCTAGCGGCGGAGACCCAGTACTTC

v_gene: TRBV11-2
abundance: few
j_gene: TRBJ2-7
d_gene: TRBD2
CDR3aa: CASNSGGNEQYF
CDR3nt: TGTGCCAGCAACTCGGGGGGGAACGAGCAGTACTTC

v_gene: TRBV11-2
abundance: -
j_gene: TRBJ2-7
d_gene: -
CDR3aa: CASRPAFGSYEQYF
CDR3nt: TGTGCCAGCAGGCCTGCCTTCGGATCCTACGAGCAGTACTTC

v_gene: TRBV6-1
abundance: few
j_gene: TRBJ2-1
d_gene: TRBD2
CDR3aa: CASSAETSVYNEQFF
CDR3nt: TGTGCCAGCAGTGCCGAGACTAGCGTCTACAATGAGCAGTTCTTC

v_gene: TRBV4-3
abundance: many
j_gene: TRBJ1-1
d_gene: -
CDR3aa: CASSQARTERGTEAFF
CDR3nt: TGCGCCAGCAGCCAAGCCCGGACAGAACGTGGCACTGAAGCTTTCTTT

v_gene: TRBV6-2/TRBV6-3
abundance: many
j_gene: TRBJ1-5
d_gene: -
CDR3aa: CASSREGGNQPQHF
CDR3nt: TGTGCCAGCAGTCGGGAAGGTGGCAATCAGCCCCAGCATTTT

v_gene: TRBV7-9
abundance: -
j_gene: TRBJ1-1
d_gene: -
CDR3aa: CASSVSGGSAGSAFF
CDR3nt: TGTGCCAGCAGCGTATCGGGGGGCAGCGCGGGGTCTGCTTTCTTT

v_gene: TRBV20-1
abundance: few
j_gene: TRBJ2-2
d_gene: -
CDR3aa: CSAETPGSGELFF
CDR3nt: TGCAGTGCTGAGACGCCGGGGTCCGGGGAGCTGTTTTTT

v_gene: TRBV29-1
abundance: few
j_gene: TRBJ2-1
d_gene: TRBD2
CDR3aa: CSVVGGVTYNEQFF
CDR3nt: TGCAGCGTTGTGGGGGGGGTCACCTACAATGAGCAGTTCTTC

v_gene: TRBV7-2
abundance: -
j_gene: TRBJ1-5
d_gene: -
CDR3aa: CASSLGRGWDQPQHF
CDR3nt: TGTGCCAGCAGTCTGGGTCGGGGATGGGATCAGCCCCAGCATTTT

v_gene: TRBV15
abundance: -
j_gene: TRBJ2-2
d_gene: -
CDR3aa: CATSRQGRVANTGELFF
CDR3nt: TGTGCCACCAGCAGACAGGGACGGGTCGCGAACACCGGGGAGCTGTTTTTT

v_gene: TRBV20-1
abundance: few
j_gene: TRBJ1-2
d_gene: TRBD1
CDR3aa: CSAPLKGTGYGYTF
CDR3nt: TGCAGTGCTCCCCTGAAGGGGACAGGGTATGGCTACACCTTC

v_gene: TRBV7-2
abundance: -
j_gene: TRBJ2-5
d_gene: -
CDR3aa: CASSPASAYFQETQYF
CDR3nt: TGTGCCAGCAGTCCAGCTAGCGCCTACTTCCAAGAGACCCAGTACTTC

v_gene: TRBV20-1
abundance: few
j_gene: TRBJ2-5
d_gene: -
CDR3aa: CSAGRRVETQYF
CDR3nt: TGCAGTGCTGGCCGTAGGGTGGAGACCCAGTACTTC

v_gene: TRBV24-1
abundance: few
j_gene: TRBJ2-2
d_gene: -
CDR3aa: CATSDLPGKNTGELFF
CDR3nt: TGTGCCACCAGTGATTTGCCCGGCAAGAACACCGGGGAGCTGTTTTTT